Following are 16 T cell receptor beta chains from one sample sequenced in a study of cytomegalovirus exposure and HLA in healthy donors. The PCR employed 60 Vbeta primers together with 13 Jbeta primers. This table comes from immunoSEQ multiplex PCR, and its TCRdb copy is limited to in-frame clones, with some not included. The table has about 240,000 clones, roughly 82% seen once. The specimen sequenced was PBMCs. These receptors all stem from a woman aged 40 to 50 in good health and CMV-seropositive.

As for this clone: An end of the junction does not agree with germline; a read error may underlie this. CDR3 nucleotide sequence: TGTTCCAGCAGCTTAGGGGCGTACGAGCAGTACTTC. Encoded protein: CSSSLGAYEQYF. The genes are TRBV7-9 and TRBJ2-7; a possible D gene is TRBD1 (5 bases). The CDR3 is 12 amino acids. CDR1 is SEHNR and CDR2 is FQNEAQ in the germline V gene (reference sequence).

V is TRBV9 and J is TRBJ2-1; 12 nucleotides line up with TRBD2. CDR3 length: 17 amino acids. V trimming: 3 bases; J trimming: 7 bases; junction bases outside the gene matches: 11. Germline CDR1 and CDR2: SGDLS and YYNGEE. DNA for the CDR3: TGTGCCAGCAGCGGCCCCGCTAGGCTAGCGGGGGGGAATGAGCAGTTCTTC. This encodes CASSGPARLAGGNEQFF.

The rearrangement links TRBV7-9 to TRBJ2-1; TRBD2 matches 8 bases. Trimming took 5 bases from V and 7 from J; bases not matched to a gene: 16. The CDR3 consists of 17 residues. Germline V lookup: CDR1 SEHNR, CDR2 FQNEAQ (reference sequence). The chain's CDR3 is CASSQGSEFGGGNEQFF. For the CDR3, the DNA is TGTGCCAGCAGCCAAGGGAGCGAGTTCGGGGGGGGAAATGAGCAGTTCTTC. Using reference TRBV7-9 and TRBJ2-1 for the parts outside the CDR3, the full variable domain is DTGVSQNPRHKITKRGQNVTFRCDPISEHNRLYWYRQTLGQGPEFLTYFQNEAQLEKSRLLSDRFSAERPKGSFSTLEIQRTEQGDSAMYLCASSQGSEFGGGNEQFFGPGTRLTVL.

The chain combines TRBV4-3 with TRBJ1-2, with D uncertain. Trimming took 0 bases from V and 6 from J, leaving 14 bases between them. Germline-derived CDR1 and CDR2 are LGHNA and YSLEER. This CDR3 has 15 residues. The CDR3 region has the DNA TGCGCCAGCAGCCAAGATACCAGTTCGTCTGATGGCTACACCTTC. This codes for CASSQDTSSSDGYTF.

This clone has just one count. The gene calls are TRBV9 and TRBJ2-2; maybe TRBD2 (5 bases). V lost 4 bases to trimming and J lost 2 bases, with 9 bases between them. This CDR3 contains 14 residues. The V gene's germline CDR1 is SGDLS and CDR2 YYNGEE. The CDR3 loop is CASSPGVNTGELFF. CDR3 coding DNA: TGTGCCAGCAGCCCCGGGGTAAACACCGGGGAGCTGTTTTTT.

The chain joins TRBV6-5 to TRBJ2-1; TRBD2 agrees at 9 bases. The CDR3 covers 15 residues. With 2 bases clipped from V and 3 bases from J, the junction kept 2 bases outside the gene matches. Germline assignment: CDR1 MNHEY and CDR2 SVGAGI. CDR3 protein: CASSYAGGHYNEQFF. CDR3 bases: TGTGCCAGCAGTTACGCGGGGGGGCACTACAATGAGCAGTTCTTC.

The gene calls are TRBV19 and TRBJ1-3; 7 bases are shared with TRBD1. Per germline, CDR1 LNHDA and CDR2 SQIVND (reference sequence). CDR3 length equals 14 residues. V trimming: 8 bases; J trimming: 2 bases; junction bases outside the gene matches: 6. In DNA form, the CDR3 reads TGTGCCAGTGACAGGGCGCAGCCTGGAAACACCATATATTTT. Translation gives CASDRAQPGNTIYF.

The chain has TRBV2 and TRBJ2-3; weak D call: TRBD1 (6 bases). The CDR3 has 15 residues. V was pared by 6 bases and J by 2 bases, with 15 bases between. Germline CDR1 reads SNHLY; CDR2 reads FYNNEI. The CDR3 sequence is CASSRGLTATDTQYF. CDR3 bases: TGTGCCAGCAGCAGGGGATTGACAGCCACAGATACGCAGTATTTT.

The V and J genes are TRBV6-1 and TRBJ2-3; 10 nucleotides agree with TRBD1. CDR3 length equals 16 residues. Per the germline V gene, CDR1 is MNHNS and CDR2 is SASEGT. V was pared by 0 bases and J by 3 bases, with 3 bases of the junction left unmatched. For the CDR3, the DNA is TGTGCCAGCAGTGAAGCGCTGGGACAGGGGACAGATACGCAGTATTTT. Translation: CASSEALGQGTDTQYF.

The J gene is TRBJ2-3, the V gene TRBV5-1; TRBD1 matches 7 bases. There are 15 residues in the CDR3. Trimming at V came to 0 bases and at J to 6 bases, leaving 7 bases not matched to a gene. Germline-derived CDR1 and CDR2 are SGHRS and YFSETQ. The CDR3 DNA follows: TGCGCCAGCAGCTTGGGACAGGGTCTTTCGGATACGCAGTATTTT. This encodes CASSLGQGLSDTQYF.

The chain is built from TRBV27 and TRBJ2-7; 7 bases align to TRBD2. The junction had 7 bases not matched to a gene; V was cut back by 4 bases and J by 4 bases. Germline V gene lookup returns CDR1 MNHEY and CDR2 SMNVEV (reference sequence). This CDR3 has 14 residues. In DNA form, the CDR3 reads TGTGCCAGCAGTTCCCTAGCGGAGCGGTACGAGCAGTACTTC. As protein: CASSSLAERYEQYF.

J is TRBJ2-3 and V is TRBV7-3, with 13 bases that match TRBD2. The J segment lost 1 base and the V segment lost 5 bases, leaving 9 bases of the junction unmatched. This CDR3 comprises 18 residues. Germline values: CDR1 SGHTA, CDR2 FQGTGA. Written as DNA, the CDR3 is TGTGCCAGCAGCACACTAGCGGGGGGGCCGTTAGGCACAGATACGCAGTATTTT. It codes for CASSTLAGGPLGTDTQYF.

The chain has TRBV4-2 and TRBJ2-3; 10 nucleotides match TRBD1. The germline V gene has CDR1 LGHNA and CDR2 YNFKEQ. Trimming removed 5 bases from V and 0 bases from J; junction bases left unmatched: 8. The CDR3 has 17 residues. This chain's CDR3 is CASSKRDRGSSTDTQYF. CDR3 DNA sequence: TGTGCCAGCAGCAAAAGGGACAGGGGCTCTAGCACAGATACGCAGTATTTT.

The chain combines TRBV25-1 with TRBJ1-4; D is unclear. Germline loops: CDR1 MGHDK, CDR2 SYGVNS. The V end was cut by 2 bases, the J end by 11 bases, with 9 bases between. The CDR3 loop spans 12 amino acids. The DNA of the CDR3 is TGTGCCAGCAGTGAACGGTCGCTGAAACTGTTTTTT. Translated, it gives CASSERSLKLFF.

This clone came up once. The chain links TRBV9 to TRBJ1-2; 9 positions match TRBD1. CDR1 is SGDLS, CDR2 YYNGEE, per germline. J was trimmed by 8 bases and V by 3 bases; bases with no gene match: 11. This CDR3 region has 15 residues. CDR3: CASSDNTGQGYGYTF. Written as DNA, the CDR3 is TGTGCCAGCAGCGACAATACGGGACAGGGTTACGGCTACACCTTC.

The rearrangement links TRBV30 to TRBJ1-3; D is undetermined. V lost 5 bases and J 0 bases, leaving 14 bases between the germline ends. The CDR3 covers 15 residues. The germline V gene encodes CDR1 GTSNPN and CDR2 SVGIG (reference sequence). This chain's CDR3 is CAWAREDPSGNTIYF. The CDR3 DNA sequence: TGTGCCTGGGCAAGAGAGGATCCCTCTGGAAACACCATATATTTT.